The source of this T cell receptor beta chain is a study of post-analysis software for immune sequencing data. Overall study context: The patients showed relapsing-remitting, secondary progressive and progressive-relapsing multiple sclerosis courses. General study points: Four or five TRBV segments were more frequent in patients than controls; TRBV5-6, TRBV5-1 and TRBV20-1 belonged to this group. Among multiple sclerosis patients, normalized Chao1 diversity was significantly below that of controls. Samples from one preparation batch, clustered by F measure, grouped strongly together.

TCR beta libraries were prepared from cDNA with unique molecular identifiers. The source material, 1 to 10 million T cells, gave rise to roughly 500,000 cDNA molecules. TCRdb reanalysed the PCR reads using MiXCR and keeps one entry per CDR3 protein. Altogether some 500,000 distinct CDR3 sequences are present, roughly 45% being singletons, with the ten largest covering 12%. Looked up from germline, CDR1 is LNHNV and CDR2 is YYDKDF (reference sequence). The V end lost 0 bases, the J end lost 2 bases, and 9 bases lay between the germline ends. The CDR3 totals 15 residues. On this clonotype itself: Its antigen is not identified.

The specimen sequenced was blood. The chain couples TRBV15 to TRBJ2-3; a weak D match, TRBD1 (6 bases). This receptor was taken from a girl aged 5-17 years with multiple sclerosis. The CDR3 region is CATSREGTHTDTQYF. The CDR3 DNA reads as TGTGCCACCAGCAGAGAAGGGACACACACAGATACGCAGTATTTT.